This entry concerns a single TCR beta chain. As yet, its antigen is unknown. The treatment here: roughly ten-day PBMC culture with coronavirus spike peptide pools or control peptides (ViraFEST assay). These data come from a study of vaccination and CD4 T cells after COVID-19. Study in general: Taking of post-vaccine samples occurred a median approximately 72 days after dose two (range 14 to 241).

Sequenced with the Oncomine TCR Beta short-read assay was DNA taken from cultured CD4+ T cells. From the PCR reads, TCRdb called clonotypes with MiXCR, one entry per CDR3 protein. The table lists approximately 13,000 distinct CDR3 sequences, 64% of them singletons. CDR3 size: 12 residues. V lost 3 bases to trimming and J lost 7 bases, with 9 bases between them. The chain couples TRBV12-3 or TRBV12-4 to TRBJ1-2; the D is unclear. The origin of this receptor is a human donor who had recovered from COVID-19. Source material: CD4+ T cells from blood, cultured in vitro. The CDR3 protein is CASSFGRGGYTF. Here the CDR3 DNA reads TGTGCCAGCAGTTTCGGGCGCGGTGGCTACACCTTC.